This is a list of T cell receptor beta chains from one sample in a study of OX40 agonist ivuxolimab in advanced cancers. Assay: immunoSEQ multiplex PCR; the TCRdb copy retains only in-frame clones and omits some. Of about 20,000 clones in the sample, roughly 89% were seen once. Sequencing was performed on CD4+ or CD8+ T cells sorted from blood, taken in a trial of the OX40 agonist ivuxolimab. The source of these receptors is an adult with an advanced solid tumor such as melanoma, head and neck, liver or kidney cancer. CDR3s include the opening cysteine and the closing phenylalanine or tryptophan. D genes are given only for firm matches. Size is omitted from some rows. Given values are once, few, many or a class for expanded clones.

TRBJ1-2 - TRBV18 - TGTGCCAGCTTACCTACCGTCAAGAACTATGGCTACACCTTC CASLPTVKNYGYTF
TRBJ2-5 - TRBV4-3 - TGCGCCAGCAGCCAAGATACAGGGACTTTCACTCAAGAGACCCAGTACTTC CASSQDTGTFTQETQYF
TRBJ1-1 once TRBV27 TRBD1 TGTGCCAGCAGTTCCGGGACAGGCCTAAACACTGAAGCTTTCTTT CASSSGTGLNTEAFF
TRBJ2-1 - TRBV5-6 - TGTGCCAGCAGCCTACAGGGAGGTGAGCAGTTCTTC CASSLQGGEQFF
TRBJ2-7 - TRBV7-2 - TGTGCCAGCAGCTTAGTGGTCCCCTACGAGCAGTACTTC CASSLVVPYEQYF
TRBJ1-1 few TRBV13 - TGTGCCAGCAGCCCAGGACAGAGTGTCACTGAAGCTTTCTTT CASSPGQSVTEAFF
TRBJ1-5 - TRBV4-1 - TGCGCCAGCAGCCAAGGCGACAGGCCAAATCAGCCCCAGCATTTT CASSQGDRPNQPQHF
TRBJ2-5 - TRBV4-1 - TGCGCCAGCAGCCAGAGTCTTCAAGAGACCCAGTACTTC CASSQSLQETQYF
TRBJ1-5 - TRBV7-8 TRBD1 TGTGCCAGCAGCTACGGGACAGGTAGCAATCAGCCCCAGCATTTT CASSYGTGSNQPQHF
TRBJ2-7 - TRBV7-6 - TGTGCCAGCAGCTCCGCGGCCACCTACGAGCAGTACTTC CASSSAATYEQYF
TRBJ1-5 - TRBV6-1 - TGTGCCAGCAGTGGCAGGGAAGTGGGATATAGCAATCAGCCCCAGCATTTT CASSGREVGYSNQPQHF
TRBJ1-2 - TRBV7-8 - TGTGCCAGCAGCATCACACAGGGAGATGTGGCTGGCTACACCTTC CASSITQGDVAGYTF
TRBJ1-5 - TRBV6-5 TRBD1 TGTGCCAGCAGTCTCTCGGGACAGTACAATCAGCCCCAGCATTTT CASSLSGQYNQPQHF
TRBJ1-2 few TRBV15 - TGTGCCACCAAGGACCCTAATAGTTATGGCTACACCTTC CATKDPNSYGYTF
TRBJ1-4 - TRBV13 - TGTGCCAGCAGCTCCCACGGGGTCCCCAAATGGGAAAAACTGTTTTTT CASSSHGVPKWEKLFF
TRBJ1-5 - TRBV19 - TGTGCCAGTAGTATACCGGGGGTGCGGAGCAATCAGCCCCAGCATTTT CASSIPGVRSNQPQHF
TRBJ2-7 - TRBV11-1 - TGTGCCAGCAGCTCCCCTGGCTCCTACGAGCAGTACTTC CASSSPGSYEQYF
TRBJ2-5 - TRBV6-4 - TGTGCCAGCAGTGAGGGGGGGGCGCAAGAGACCCAGTACTTC CASSEGGAQETQYF